The 8 T cell receptor beta chains given below trace back to one sample, sequenced in a study of blood T cell repertoires in COVID-19. TCRdb keeps only in-frame clones here, not all; method: immunoSEQ multiplex PCR. The sample includes 250,000 or so clones, under 95% of them seen just once. Sequencing was carried out using PBMCs or T cells enriched from blood (not recorded which). The receptors were sampled from a man aged 40-49 years who had been exposed to COVID-19.

The chain employs TRBV3-1 (or the pseudogene TRBV3-2) and TRBJ1-5; TRBD1 might be the D (5 bases). V was shortened by 4 bases and J by 0 bases, with 10 bases between the two germline ends. CDR1 and CDR2 (germline): LGHDT, YNNKEL (reference sequence). The CDR3 runs 15 residues. CDR3 sequence: CASSPTEHSNQPQHF. In DNA, the CDR3 is TGTGCCAGCAGCCCGACAGAACATAGCAATCAGCCCCAGCATTTT.

The chain has TRBV9 and TRBJ2-7; 7 bases are a match to TRBD2. The V gene end was trimmed by 4 bases and the J gene end by 3 bases; junction bases not matched to a gene: 10. The germline V gene has CDR1 SGDLS and CDR2 YYNGEE. This CDR3 has 15 residues. The CDR3 DNA sequence: TGTGCCAGCAGCTCTTGGGCTAGCGGAGACTACGAGCAGTACTTC. Encoded protein: CASSSWASGDYEQYF.

The chain carries TRBV11-2 and TRBJ1-2; 7 bases agree with TRBD1. The CDR3 consists of 15 residues. Germline CDR1 and CDR2: SGHAT and FQNNGV. V trimming: 5 bases; J trimming: 5 bases; junction bases outside the gene matches: 11. CDR3 loop: CASSENRQGLYGYTF. The DNA of the CDR3 is TGTGCCAGCAGCGAGAACAGACAGGGTCTTTATGGCTACACCTTC. Variable domain in full (rest from reference TRBV11-2 and TRBJ1-2): EAGVAQSPRYKIIEKRQSVAFWCNPISGHATLYWYQQILGQGPKLLIQFQNNGVVDDSQLPKDRFSAERLKGVDSTLKIQPAKLEDSAVYLCASSENRQGLYGYTFGSGTRLTVV.

This chain joins TRBV9 and TRBJ1-6, with TRBD1 as a possible D gene (6 bases). This CDR3 is 14 amino acids long. The V and J ends lost 5 bases and 6 bases respectively, with 12 bases between them. In germline, CDR1 is SGDLS, CDR2 YYNGEE. This CDR3 reads CASRKDSTNSPLHF. CDR3 in DNA: TGTGCCAGCAGGAAGGACAGTACTAATTCACCCCTCCACTTT.

The genes are TRBV19 and TRBJ1-1, with TRBD1 matching 9 bases. The CDR3 totals 16 residues. CDR1 and CDR2 from the germline V gene are LNHDA and SQIVND (reference sequence). J gave up 0 bases and V 7 bases, and 9 bases lay outside the gene matches. The DNA of the CDR3 is TGTGCCAGTACTCCCGGGACAGGGTATGTGAACACTGAAGCTTTCTTT. Its translation is CASTPGTGYVNTEAFF.

The chain uses TRBV18 and TRBJ1-1; TRBD1 is a possible D gene (5 bases). This CDR3 has 16 amino acids. Germline values: CDR1 KGHSH, CDR2 LQKENI. V lost 4 bases to trimming and J lost 7 bases, with 22 bases between them. The CDR3 sequence: CASSLQPGALTGEAFF. The CDR3 nucleotides read TGTGCCAGCTCACTCCAACCCGGCGCCCTAACAGGTGAAGCTTTCTTT.

The chain uses TRBV6-1 and TRBJ1-1, with 7 bases fitting TRBD1. This CDR3 comprises 14 residues. V shed 2 bases and J 3 bases; nucleotides not matched to a gene: 3. CDR1 is MNHNS, CDR2 SASEGT, per germline. CDR3 DNA sequence: TGTGCCAGCAGTGAAAGGGGGCTGGACACTGAAGCTTTCTTT. It codes for CASSERGLDTEAFF.

A note on this clone: Sequence at one end of the junction differs from germline and may be a read error. The rearrangement joins TRBV9 to TRBJ2-7; 11 bases are a match to TRBD2. The CDR3 has 13 amino acids. Per the germline V gene, CDR1 is SGDLS and CDR2 is YYNGEE. The CDR3, as DNA: TGTGCCAGCAGCACTGGACTAGCGGGTTCCAGGGACTTC. It translates to CASSTGLAGSRDF.